These T cell receptor beta chains were read from a single sample in a study of OX40 agonist ivuxolimab in advanced cancers. Repertoires were generated with immunoSEQ multiplex PCR, while TCRdb's copy carries only in-frame clones and drops some. Among some 69,000 clones, over 75% were seen once, and the ten largest hold roughly 0.54%. Sequenced material: CD4+ or CD8+ T cells sorted from blood, taken in a trial of the OX40 agonist ivuxolimab. These receptors came from an adult with an advanced solid tumor such as melanoma, head and neck, liver or kidney cancer. Each CDR3 is given with its conserved first and last residue. A D gene is named only where the DNA matches it firmly.

>15|TRBJ1-2|TRBD1|TRBV5-1
CASSWEQGGNYGYTF
>20|TRBJ2-7|NA|TRBV21-1
CASRGGGQAKKNCFSYEQYF
>13|TRBJ1-6|NA|TRBV11-3
CASSLLYNSPLHF
>16|TRBJ2-7|TRBD2|TRBV28
CASKAAGGLSGYEQYF
>14|TRBJ2-7|NA|TRBV28
CASTSAGTLYEQYF
>13|TRBJ2-7|NA|TRBV19
CASSGQSSSEQYF
>18|TRBJ2-5|NA|TRBV5-1
CASSLVGLIQGGQETQYF
>10|TRBJ2-4|NA|TRBV20-1
CSASQNIQYF
>15|TRBJ1-1|NA|TRBV28
CAISFKGVINTEAFF
>14|TRBJ1-1|NA|TRBV11-2
CASSLVRANTEAFF
>12|TRBJ1-1|TRBD1|TRBV28
CASSRISGGAFF
>10|TRBJ1-4|NA|TRBV20-1
CSAREDKLFF
>18|TRBJ2-7|NA|TRBV6-9
CASSYWPRPRDNSYEQYF
>15|TRBJ1-5|TRBD1|TRBV9
CASSVEGDRVKPQHF
>15|TRBJ2-1|NA|TRBV7-2
CASSLGAESYNEQFF
>14|TRBJ2-3|TRBD2|TRBV19
CASHSGRKADTQYF
>15|TRBJ2-2|NA|TRBV7-3
CASSLIGLTTGELFF
>11|TRBJ2-7|NA|TRBV5-4
CASSYLYEQYF
>14|TRBJ2-1|TRBD2|TRBV5-4
CASSPGTNYNEQFF
>15|TRBJ2-7|TRBD1|TRBV14
CASSQTGQITYEQYF
>13|TRBJ2-3|TRBD1|TRBV10-3
CAVTGGTIDTQYF
>16|TRBJ2-1|NA|TRBV7-3
CASSPVEGPGSNEQFF
>15|TRBJ2-5|TRBD1|TRBV19
CASSIGTGGGETQYF
>16|TRBJ2-5|TRBD2|TRBV7-2
CASSLGLAGKQETQYF
>13|TRBJ2-4|NA|TRBV19
CASSIRDVDIQYF
>16|TRBJ1-3|TRBD1|TRBV6-6
CASSHINRGPGNTIYF
>16|TRBJ2-7|TRBD1|TRBV6-5
CASSSIQGKYTYEQYF
>11|TRBJ2-5|TRBD1|TRBV20-1
CSADRVGEQYF
>15|TRBJ2-2|NA|TRBV7-7
CASSPRAKGTGELFF
>13|TRBJ1-1|NA|TRBV11-3
CASSLGSNTEAFF
>13|TRBJ2-7|NA|TRBV28
CASHIGGGYEQYF
>19|TRBJ2-1|TRBD2|TRBV30
CAWSEGRLAGSSSYNEQFF
>13|TRBJ1-1|NA|TRBV7-3
CASNFPPNTEAFF
>14|TRBJ2-7|TRBD1|TRBV6-6
CASRGQGATYEQYF
>15|TRBJ2-7|TRBD2|TRBV10-3
CAITFLAETSYEQYF
>15|TRBJ2-1|TRBD2|TRBV11-1
CASSPRTSSGTEQFF
>15|TRBJ1-2|NA|TRBV7-8
CASSSALRVNYGYTF
>16|TRBJ2-2|NA|TRBV18
CASSPPGRVNTGELFF
>15|TRBJ2-3|NA|TRBV11-2
CASSYRTGPTDTQYF
>15|TRBJ2-1|NA|TRBV19
CASSIRSEAYNEQFF
>13|TRBJ1-2|NA|TRBV5-4
CASAPDRNYGYTF
>12|TRBJ2-1|TRBD2|TRBV25-1
CASNLAGVEQFF